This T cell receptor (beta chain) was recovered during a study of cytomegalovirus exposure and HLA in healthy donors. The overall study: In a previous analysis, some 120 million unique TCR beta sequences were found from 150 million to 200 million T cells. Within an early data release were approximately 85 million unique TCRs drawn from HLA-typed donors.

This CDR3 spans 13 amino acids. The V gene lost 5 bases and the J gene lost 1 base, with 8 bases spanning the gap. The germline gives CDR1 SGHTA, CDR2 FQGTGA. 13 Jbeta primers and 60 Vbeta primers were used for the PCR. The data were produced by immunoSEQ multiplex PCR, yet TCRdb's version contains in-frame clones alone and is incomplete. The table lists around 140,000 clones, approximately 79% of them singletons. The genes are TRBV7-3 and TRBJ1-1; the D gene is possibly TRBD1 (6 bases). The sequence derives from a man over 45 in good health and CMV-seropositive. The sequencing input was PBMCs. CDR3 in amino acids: CASSPTGNTEAFF. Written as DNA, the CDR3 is TGTGCCAGCAGCCCGACAGGGAACACTGAAGCTTTCTTT.